This T cell receptor beta chain comes out of a study of OX40 agonist ivuxolimab in advanced cancers. Libraries were prepared by immunoSEQ multiplex PCR; TCRdb keeps only in-frame clonotypes and omits some of them. The repertoire holds tens of thousands of clones, roughly 80% seen once, with around 5% in the top ten. In germline, CDR1 is LNHDA, CDR2 SQIVND (reference sequence). Deletions cut 1 base from V and 2 bases from J, with 3 bases between. There are 13 residues in the CDR3. The chain recombines TRBV19 with TRBJ1-5; D not certain. This material consisted of CD4+ or CD8+ T cells sorted from blood, taken in a trial of the OX40 agonist ivuxolimab. This receptor was identified in an adult with an advanced solid tumor such as melanoma, head and neck, liver or kidney cancer. This CDR3 is CASSIAGNQPQHF. DNA for the CDR3: TGTGCCAGTAGTATAGCGGGCAATCAGCCCCAGCATTTT.